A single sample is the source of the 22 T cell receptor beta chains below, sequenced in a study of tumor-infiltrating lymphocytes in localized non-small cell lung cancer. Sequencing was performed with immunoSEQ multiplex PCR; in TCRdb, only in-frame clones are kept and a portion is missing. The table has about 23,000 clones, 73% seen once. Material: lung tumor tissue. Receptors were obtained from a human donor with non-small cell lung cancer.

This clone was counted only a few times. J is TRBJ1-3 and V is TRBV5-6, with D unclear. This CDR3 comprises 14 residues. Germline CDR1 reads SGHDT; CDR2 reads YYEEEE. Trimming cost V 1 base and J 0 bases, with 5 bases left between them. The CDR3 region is CASSLPSSGNTIYF. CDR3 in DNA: TGTGCCAGCAGCTTGCCAAGCTCTGGAAACACCATATATTTT.

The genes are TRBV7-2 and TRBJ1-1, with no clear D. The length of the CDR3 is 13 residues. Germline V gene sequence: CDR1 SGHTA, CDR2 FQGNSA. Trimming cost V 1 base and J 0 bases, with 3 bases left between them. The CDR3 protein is CASSLELNTEAFF. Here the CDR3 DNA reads TGTGCCAGCAGCTTAGAGTTGAACACTGAAGCTTTCTTT.

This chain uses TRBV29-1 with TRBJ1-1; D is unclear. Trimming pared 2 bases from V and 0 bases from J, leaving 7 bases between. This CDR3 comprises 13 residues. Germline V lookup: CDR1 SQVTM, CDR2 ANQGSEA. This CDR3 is CSVEQILNTEAFF. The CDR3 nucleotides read TGCAGCGTTGAACAAATTCTGAACACTGAAGCTTTCTTT. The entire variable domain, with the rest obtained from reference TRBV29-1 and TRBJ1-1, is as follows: SAVISQKPSRDICQRGTSLTIQCQVDSQVTMMFWYRQQPGQSLTLIATANQGSEATYESGFVIDKFPISRPNLTFSTLTVSNMSPEDSSIYLCSVEQILNTEAFFGQGTRLTVV.

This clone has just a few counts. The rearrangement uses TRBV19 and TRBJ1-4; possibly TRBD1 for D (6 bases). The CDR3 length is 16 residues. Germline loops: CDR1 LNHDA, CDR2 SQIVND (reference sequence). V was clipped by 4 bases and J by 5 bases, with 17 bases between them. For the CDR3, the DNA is TGTGCCAGTAGTACGTTCGGCAGGGGCGGAAATGAAAAACTGTTTTTT. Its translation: CASSTFGRGGNEKLFF. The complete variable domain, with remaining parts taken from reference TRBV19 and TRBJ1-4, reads DGGITQSPKYLFRKEGQNVTLSCEQNLNHDAMYWYRQDPGQGLRLIYYSQIVNDFQKGDIAEGYSVSREKKESFPLTVTSAQKNPTAFYLCASSTFGRGGNEKLFFGSGTQLSVL.

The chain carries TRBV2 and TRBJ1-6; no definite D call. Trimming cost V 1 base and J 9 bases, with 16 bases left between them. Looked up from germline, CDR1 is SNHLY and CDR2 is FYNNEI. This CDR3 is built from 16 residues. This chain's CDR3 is CASSEGTARLRSPLHF. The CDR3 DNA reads TGTGCCAGCAGTGAAGGGACGGCCAGACTTCGTTCACCCCTCCACTTT.

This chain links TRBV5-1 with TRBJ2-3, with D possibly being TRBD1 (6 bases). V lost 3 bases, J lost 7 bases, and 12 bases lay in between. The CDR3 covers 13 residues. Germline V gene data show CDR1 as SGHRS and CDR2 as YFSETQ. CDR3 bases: TGCGCCAGCAGCTCCTTCAGGGGCAATACGCAGTATTTT. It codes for CASSSFRGNTQYF. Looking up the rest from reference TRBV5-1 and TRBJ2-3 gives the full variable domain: KAGVTQTPRYLIKTRGQQVTLSCSPISGHRSVSWYQQTPGQGLQFLFEYFSETQRNKGNFPGRFSGRQFSNSRSEMNVSTLELGDSALYLCASSSFRGNTQYFGPGTRLTVL.

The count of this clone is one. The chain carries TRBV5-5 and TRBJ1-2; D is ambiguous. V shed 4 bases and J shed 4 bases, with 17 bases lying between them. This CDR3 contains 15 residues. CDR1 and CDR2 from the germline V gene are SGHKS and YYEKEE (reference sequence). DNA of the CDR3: TGTGCCAGCAGCCCCACCCCGGCCGGCTCCTATGGCTACACCTTC. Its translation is CASSPTPAGSYGYTF.

The CDR3 protein is CASSSYRGPEGPQHF. DNA of the CDR3: TGTGCCAGCAGCAGCTACCGCGGACCCGAGGGGCCCCAGCATTTT. The V gene is TRBV7-2, the J gene TRBJ1-5; D not certain. Trimming left V 5 bases short and J 9 bases short, with 20 bases between. CDR3 length equals 15 residues. Germline values: CDR1 SGHTA, CDR2 FQGNSA.

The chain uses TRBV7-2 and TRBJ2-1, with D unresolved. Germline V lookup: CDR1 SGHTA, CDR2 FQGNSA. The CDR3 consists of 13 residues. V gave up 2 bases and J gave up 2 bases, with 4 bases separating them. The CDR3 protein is CASSLNTYNEQFF. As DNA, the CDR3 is TGTGCCAGCAGCTTAAACACCTACAATGAGCAGTTCTTC.

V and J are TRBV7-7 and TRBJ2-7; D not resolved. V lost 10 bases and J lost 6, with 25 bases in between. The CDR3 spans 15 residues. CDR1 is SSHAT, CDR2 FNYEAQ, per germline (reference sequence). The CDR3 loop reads CATLKVGNLETEQYF. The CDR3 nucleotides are TGTGCCACCCTAAAGGTTGGTAACCTAGAAACCGAGCAGTACTTC. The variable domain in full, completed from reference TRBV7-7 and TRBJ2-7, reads GAGVSQSPRYKVTKRGQDVTLRCDPISSHATLYWYQQALGQGPEFLTYFNYEAQPDKSGLPSDRFSAERPEGSISTLTIQRTEQRDSAMYRCATLKVGNLETEQYFGPGTRLTVT.

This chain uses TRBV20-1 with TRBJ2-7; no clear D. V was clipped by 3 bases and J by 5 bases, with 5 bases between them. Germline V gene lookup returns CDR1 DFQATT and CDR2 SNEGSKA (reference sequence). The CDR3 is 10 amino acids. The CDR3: CSARGNEQYF. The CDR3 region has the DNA TGCAGTGCTAGGGGGAACGAGCAGTACTTC.

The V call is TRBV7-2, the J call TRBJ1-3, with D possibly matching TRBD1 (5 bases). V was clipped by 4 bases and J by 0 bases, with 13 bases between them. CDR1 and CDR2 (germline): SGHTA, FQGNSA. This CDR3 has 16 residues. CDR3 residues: CASSSGGAASGNTIYF. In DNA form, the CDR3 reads TGTGCCAGCAGCTCCGGCGGGGCAGCCTCTGGAAACACCATATATTTT.

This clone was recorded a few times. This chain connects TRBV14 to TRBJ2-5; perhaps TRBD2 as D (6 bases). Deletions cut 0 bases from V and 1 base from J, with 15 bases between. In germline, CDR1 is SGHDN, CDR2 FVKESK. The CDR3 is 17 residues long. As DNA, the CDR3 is TGTGCCAGCAGCCAAGATGGCGGGGTAAGGGTCCAAGAGACCCAGTACTTC. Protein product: CASSQDGGVRVQETQYF.

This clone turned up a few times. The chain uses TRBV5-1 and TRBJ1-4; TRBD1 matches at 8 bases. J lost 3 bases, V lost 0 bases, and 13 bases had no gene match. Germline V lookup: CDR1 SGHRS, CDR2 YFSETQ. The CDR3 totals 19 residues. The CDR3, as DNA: TGCGCCAGCAGCTTGGCCCTTAGAGCAGGGGGCGTTTCTAATGAAAAACTGTTTTTT. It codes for CASSLALRAGGVSNEKLFF.

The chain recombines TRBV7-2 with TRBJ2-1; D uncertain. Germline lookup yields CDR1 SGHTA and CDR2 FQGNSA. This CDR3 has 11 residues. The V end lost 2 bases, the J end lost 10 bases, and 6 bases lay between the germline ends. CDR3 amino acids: CASSLRVEQFF. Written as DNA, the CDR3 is TGTGCCAGCAGCTTAAGGGTCGAGCAGTTCTTC.

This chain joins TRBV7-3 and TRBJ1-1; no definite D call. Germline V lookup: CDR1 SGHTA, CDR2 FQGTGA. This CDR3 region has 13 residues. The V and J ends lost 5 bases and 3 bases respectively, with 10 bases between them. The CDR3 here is CASSRRRDTEAFF. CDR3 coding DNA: TGTGCCAGCAGCAGGCGGCGGGACACTGAAGCTTTCTTT. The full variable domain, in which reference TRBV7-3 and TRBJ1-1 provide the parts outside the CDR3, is GAGVSQTPSNKVTEKGKYVELRCDPISGHTALYWYRQSLGQGPEFLIYFQGTGAADDSGLPNDRFFAVRPEGSVSTLKIQRTERGDSAVYLCASSRRRDTEAFFGQGTRLTVV.

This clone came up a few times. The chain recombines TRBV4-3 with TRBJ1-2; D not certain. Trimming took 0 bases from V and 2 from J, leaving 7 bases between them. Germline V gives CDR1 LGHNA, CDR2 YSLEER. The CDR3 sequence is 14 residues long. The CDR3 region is CASSQDRANYGYTF. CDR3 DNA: TGCGCCAGCAGCCAAGACAGAGCAAACTATGGCTACACCTTC.

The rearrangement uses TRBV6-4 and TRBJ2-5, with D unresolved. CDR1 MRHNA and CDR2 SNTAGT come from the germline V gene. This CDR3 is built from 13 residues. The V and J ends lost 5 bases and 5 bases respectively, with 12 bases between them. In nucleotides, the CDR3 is TGTGCCAGCAGTATCTCGAACGGGGAGACCCAGTACTTC. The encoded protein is CASSISNGETQYF.

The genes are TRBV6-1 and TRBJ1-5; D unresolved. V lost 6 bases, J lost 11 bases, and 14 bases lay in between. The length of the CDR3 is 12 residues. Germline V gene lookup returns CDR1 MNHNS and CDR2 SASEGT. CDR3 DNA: TGTGCCAGCAGCAACCCCCCTCAAGCCCAGCATTTT. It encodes CASSNPPQAQHF.

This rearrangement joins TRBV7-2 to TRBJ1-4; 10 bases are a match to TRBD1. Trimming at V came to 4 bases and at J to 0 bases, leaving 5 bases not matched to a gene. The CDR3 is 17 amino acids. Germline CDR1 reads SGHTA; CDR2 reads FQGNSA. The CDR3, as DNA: TGTGCCAGCAGCTCCTCCGGGACAGGGGCAACTAATGAAAAACTGTTTTTT. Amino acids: CASSSSGTGATNEKLFF.

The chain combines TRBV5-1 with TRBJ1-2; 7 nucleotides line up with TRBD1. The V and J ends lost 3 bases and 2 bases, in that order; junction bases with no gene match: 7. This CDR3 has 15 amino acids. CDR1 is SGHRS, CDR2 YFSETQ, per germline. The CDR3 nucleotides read TGCGCCAGCAGCTCGACAGGGTGGGCGAACTATGGCTACACCTTC. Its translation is CASSSTGWANYGYTF. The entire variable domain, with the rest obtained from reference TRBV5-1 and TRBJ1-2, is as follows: KAGVTQTPRYLIKTRGQQVTLSCSPISGHRSVSWYQQTPGQGLQFLFEYFSETQRNKGNFPGRFSGRQFSNSRSEMNVSTLELGDSALYLCASSSTGWANYGYTFGSGTRLTVV.

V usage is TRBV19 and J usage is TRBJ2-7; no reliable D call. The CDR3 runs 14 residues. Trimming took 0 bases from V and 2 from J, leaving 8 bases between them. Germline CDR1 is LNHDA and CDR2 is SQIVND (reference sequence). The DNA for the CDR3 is TGTGCCAGTAGTATAGATCCTCACGCCTACGAGCAGTACTTC. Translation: CASSIDPHAYEQYF.